These T cell receptor beta chains were read from a single sample in a study of human T cells and chemical hapten exposure. From the RACE reads, TCRdb called clonotypes with MiXCR, one entry per CDR3 protein. This table has about 84,000 distinct CDR3 sequences, roughly 10% appearing once. This specimen was whole blood, taken in connection with sensitization to the hapten diphenylcyclopropenone (DPC). All receptors derive from a woman aged 50 to 60 with alopecia areata. Some clones in this sample may be carry-over from other donors' samples. CDR3s include the opening cysteine and the closing phenylalanine or tryptophan. D genes are given only for firm matches. Only some rows state a clone size, as once, few, many or a class for expanded clones.

length | J | size | V | D | DNA | CDR3
14 | TRBJ1-4 | many | TRBV7-8 | - | TGTGCCAGTAAGAGCTTCGAGACTAATGAAAAACTGTTTTTT | CASKSFETNEKLFF
14 | TRBJ2-3 | few | TRBV2 | - | TGTGCCAGCAGTGATTCTCTGAGAGGGCATACGCAGTATTTT | CASSDSLRGHTQYF
16 | TRBJ1-6 | - | TRBV20-1 | - | TGCAGTGCTCATCCGTTCGGACAGCCCTATAATTCACCCCTCCACTTT | CSAHPFGQPYNSPLHF
15 | TRBJ2-2 | many | TRBV20-1 | - | TGCAGTGCTAGAGATGCGGACTCTAACACCGGGGAGCTGTTTTTT | CSARDADSNTGELFF
13 | TRBJ2-5 | many | TRBV3-1 | TRBD1 | TGTGCCAGCAGCCCAGGGGGAAGAGAGACCCAGTACTTC | CASSPGGRETQYF
16 | TRBJ1-1 | few | TRBV30 | - | TGTGCCTGGAGCCCCGGGGTCGGGATAGGGGGTACTGAAGCTTTCTTT | CAWSPGVGIGGTEAFF
14 | TRBJ2-7 | few | TRBV4-2 | - | TGTGCCAGCAGCCAAGACAGGGGCGGCTACGAGCAGTACTTC | CASSQDRGGYEQYF
13 | TRBJ1-1 | few | TRBV29-1 | - | TGCAGCGTAGAACACAAGTCCAACACTGAAGCTTTCTTT | CSVEHKSNTEAFF
13 | TRBJ1-4 | few | TRBV28 | - | TGTGCCAGCAGACAGGGATTCCAGGGGCGCGCACATTTT | CASRQGFQGRAHF
17 | TRBJ2-3 | many | TRBV27 | TRBD1 | TGTGCCAGCAGTCCGAGACAGGGGGCCCAGGGCACAGATACGCAGTATTTT | CASSPRQGAQGTDTQYF
16 | TRBJ2-2 | few | TRBV7-6 | - | TGTGCCAGCAGCTTTATTGGCAGGCTGAACACCGGGGAGCTGTTTTTT | CASSFIGRLNTGELFF
13 | TRBJ2-7 | many | TRBV12-3/TRBV12-4 | - | TGTGCCAGCGGGACGCCCAGCTCCTACGAGCAGTACTTC | CASGTPSSYEQYF
16 | TRBJ2-1 | many | TRBV3-1 | - | TGTGCCAGCAGTCCGACCGGGACGGGTAGATACAATGAGCAGTTCTTC | CASSPTGTGRYNEQFF
14 | TRBJ2-7 | many | TRBV21-1 | - | TGTGCCAGCAGCAAAGCGAAGGGGGGCTACGAGCAGTACTTC | CASSKAKGGYEQYF
15 | TRBJ2-7 | - | TRBV9 | TRBD2 | TGTGCCAGCAGCGTAGGGGCTAGCGGGACCTACGAGCAGTACTTC | CASSVGASGTYEQYF
17 | TRBJ1-3 | many | TRBV11-2 | TRBD1 | TGTGCCAGCAGCTTAGACAGGGGGCGAATCTCTGGAAACACCATATATTTT | CASSLDRGRISGNTIYF
17 | TRBJ2-6 | many | TRBV6-2/TRBV6-3 | - | TGTGCCAGCAGTTACTCGAAAGGACCTAGAGGGGCCAACGTCCTGACTTTC | CASSYSKGPRGANVLTF
11 | TRBJ2-1 | many | TRBV2 | - | TGTGCCAGCAGCCGCGGGTCTGAGCAGTTCTTC | CASSRGSEQFF
19 | TRBJ2-7 | once | TRBV6-2/TRBV6-3 | - | TGTGCCAGCAGTTACCAGAGCCCGATAGAACGGGACGGAGCCTACGAGCAGTACTTC | CASSYQSPIERDGAYEQYF
14 | TRBJ1-1 | - | TRBV30 | TRBD1 | TGTGCCTGGAGCCCGGGACAGCAGAACACTGAAGCTTTCTTT | CAWSPGQQNTEAFF
14 | TRBJ2-1 | - | TRBV29-1 | - | TGCAGCGTTGGCGGCGGGTGCTCCTACAATGAGCAGTTCTTC | CSVGGGCSYNEQFF
13 | TRBJ2-7 | few | TRBV6-2/TRBV6-3 | - | TGTGCCAGCAGTATTTCTGGGGGTCGCGAGCAGTACTTC | CASSISGGREQYF
15 | TRBJ2-7 | - | TRBV27 | TRBD2 | TGTGCCAGCAGTTTATGGCGGGAGGGCCGCCTCGAGCAGTACTTC | CASSLWREGRLEQYF
13 | TRBJ1-1 | - | TRBV12-3/TRBV12-4 | - | TGTGCCAGCAGTCTATCGGGGTACACTGAAGCTTTCTTT | CASSLSGYTEAFF
12 | TRBJ2-5 | few | TRBV6-5 | - | TGTGCCAGCACTCCCTCCTCAGGGACCCAGTACTTC | CASTPSSGTQYF
14 | TRBJ2-2 | - | TRBV12-3/TRBV12-4 | - | TGTGCCAGCCTTCCAGGAGTGAACACCGGGGAGCTGTTTTTT | CASLPGVNTGELFF
15 | TRBJ2-6 | few | TRBV28 | - | TGTGCCAGCAGCCTGAGAGGGACCGGGGCCAACGTCCTGACTTTC | CASSLRGTGANVLTF
13 | TRBJ2-5 | - | TRBV14 | - | TGTGCCAGCAGCCAAGCCCGATCGGAGACCCAGTACTTC | CASSQARSETQYF
13 | TRBJ2-1 | - | TRBV27 | - | TGTGCCAGCAGTTTAAGGGCAGGAAATGAGCAGTTCTTC | CASSLRAGNEQFF
14 | TRBJ2-1 | many | TRBV27 | TRBD1 | TGTGCCAGCAGGGCAGGGGGAGTAAACAATGAGCAGTTCTTC | CASRAGGVNNEQFF
16 | TRBJ2-6 | many | TRBV28 | - | TGTGCCAGCATTGACCAGGGGTCGCCGGGGGCCAACGTCCTGACTTTC | CASIDQGSPGANVLTF
18 | TRBJ1-3 | few | TRBV18 | TRBD1 | TGTGCCAGCTCACCTAACCGACAGGGCTCCCTTTCTGAAAACACCATATATTTT | CASSPNRQGSLSENTIYF
13 | TRBJ1-1 | many | TRBV29-1 | - | TGCAGCGTTGAACGCCAGGGGCTCACTGAAGCTTTCTTT | CSVERQGLTEAFF
15 | TRBJ2-7 | many | TRBV29-1 | TRBD1 | TGCAGCGTGGCCACACCGGGACAGGCCAGATACGAGCAGTACTTC | CSVATPGQARYEQYF
12 | TRBJ2-3 | many | TRBV7-6 | - | TGTGCCAGCAGCTTATTTGAAGATACGCAGTATTTT | CASSLFEDTQYF
15 | TRBJ1-5 | few | TRBV19 | TRBD1 | TGTGCCAGCACTCCCCGGCAGGGGGGCAATCAGCCCCAGCATTTT | CASTPRQGGNQPQHF
12 | TRBJ1-4 | many | TRBV29-1 | - | TGCAGCGCGGGACGGCTTAATGAAAAACTGTTTTTT | CSAGRLNEKLFF
15 | TRBJ2-5 | many | TRBV5-8 | - | TGTGCCAGCAGCTTGGGGCAGGGTAGCAAGGAGACCCAGTACTTC | CASSLGQGSKETQYF
16 | TRBJ1-2 | many | TRBV7-9 | - | TGTGCCAGCAGCTCAGACAGGAAAACGATTAACTATGGCTACACCTTC | CASSSDRKTINYGYTF
17 | TRBJ2-1 | many | TRBV3-1 | - | TGTGCCAGCAGCCAAGGACCCCCCACGGCGGGGTACAATGAGCAGTTCTTC | CASSQGPPTAGYNEQFF
15 | TRBJ2-1 | - | TRBV25-1 | TRBD2 | TGTGCCAGCTCGGCCGTAGCGGGAGGGCCAAATGAGCAGTTCTTC | CASSAVAGGPNEQFF
14 | TRBJ2-1 | - | TRBV11-2 | - | TGTGCCAGCAGCCCGCCGGGACAGTACAATGAGCGGGTCTTC | CASSPPGQYNERVF
12 | TRBJ1-1 | - | TRBV20-1 | - | TGCAGTGCCCTCTGGGGAGGGACTGAAGCTTTCTTT | CSALWGGTEAFF
13 | TRBJ2-7 | - | TRBV5-1 | - | TGCGCCAGCAGCTTGGATAGGGTCTACGAGCAGTACTTC | CASSLDRVYEQYF
15 | TRBJ2-2 | - | TRBV7-8 | TRBD2 | TGTGCCAGCAGGGCCAGCGGGGGGAACACCGGGGAGCTGTTTTTT | CASRASGGNTGELFF
16 | TRBJ1-5 | many | TRBV23-1 | - | TGCGCCAGCAGTCAATCCAGCGACAGGAGGAATCAGCCCCAGCATTTT | CASSQSSDRRNQPQHF
16 | TRBJ2-1 | - | TRBV13 | TRBD2 | TGTGCCAGCAGCTTAGGGGCGGGAGGCTCCTACAATGAGCAGTTCTTC | CASSLGAGGSYNEQFF
12 | TRBJ2-3 | once | TRBV29-1 | - | TGCAGCGTTGAAGTGGGACCAGCAACGCAGTATTTT | CSVEVGPATQYF